This T cell receptor (beta chain) was observed in a study of graft-versus-host responses after intestinal transplantation. Overall study: Tacrolimus plus steroids were given to all recipients for roughly three years, preceded by anti-thymocyte globulin induction.

Libraries were prepared by immunoSEQ multiplex PCR; TCRdb keeps only in-frame clonotypes and omits some of them. The profile shows tens of thousands of clones, 89% of them singletons. Turning to this clone: The antigen remains undetermined.

Trimming cost V 4 bases and J 4 bases, with 11 bases left between them. The CDR3 spans 14 residues. Germline V gene sequence: CDR1 SGHRS, CDR2 YFSETQ. Broader study findings: Marrow from the recipient contained GvH clones, some of which had appeared first in ileum or blood. Maximum circulating GvH clone levels tracked with early post-transplant HvG decreases. Allografts of one patient group, those with graft-donor T cell macrochimerism, had high graft-versus-host to host-versus-graft clonal ratios.

This receptor was taken from a human donor who was the organ donor for an intestinal transplant. The gene calls are TRBV5-1 and TRBJ2-2; D perhaps matches TRBD2 (5 bases). The sample in question was unstimulated CD4+ T cells sorted from spleen or lymph node cells, obtained before transplant. CDR3 bases: TGCGCCAGCAGCATCCGGGATCCCACCGGGGAGCTGTTTTTT. Protein product: CASSIRDPTGELFF.